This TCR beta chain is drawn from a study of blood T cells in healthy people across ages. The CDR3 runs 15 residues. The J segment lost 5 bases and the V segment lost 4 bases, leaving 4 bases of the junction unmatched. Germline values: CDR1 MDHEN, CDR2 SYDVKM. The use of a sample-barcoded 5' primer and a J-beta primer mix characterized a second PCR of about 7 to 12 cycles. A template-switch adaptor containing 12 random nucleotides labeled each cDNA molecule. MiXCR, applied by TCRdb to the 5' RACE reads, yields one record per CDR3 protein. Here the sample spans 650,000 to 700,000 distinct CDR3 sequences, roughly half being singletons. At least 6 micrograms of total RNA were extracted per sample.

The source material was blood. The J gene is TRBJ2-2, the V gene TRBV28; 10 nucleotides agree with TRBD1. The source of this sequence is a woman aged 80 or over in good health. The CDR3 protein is CASSSEDRGTGELFF. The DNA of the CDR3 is TGTGCCAGCAGTTCAGAGGACAGGGGGACCGGGGAGCTGTTTTTT. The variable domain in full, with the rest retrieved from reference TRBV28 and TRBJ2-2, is DVKVTQSSRYLVKRTGEKVFLECVQDMDHENMFWYRQDPGLGLRLIYFSYDVKMKEKGDIPEGYSVSREKKERFSLILESASTNQTSMYLCASSSEDRGTGELFFGEGSRLTVL.